This TCR beta chain was identified during a study of blood T cell repertoires in COVID-19. Study information: Acute-phase and convalescent COVID-19 samples originated in the United States, Italy and Spain. T cells, B-cell-depleted T cells, or PBMCs provided the cDNA or gDNA that served as material.

This clone was observed once. The germline CDR1 and CDR2 sequences are SGHTA and FQGTGA. The CDR3 loop spans 14 amino acids. Deletions cut 6 bases from V and 1 base from J, with 12 bases between. In the original processing: Amplifying reference gene primers gave estimates of nucleated cell counts. Some clones are missing from TCRdb's copy, which holds only in-frame ones; the method was immunoSEQ multiplex PCR. The DNA was the basis for D and trimming; V, J and clone size are from that table. The profile shows roughly 250,000 clones, approximately 81% of them singletons. Sequencing was carried out using peripheral blood. This chain connects TRBV7-3 to TRBJ1-1; a possible D gene is TRBD1 (5 bases). The receptor was derived from a man in his forties with acute or convalescent COVID-19. The CDR3 DNA sequence: TGTGCCAGCAGACAGGACACCTCGAACACTGAAGCTTTCTTT. Amino acids: CASRQDTSNTEAFF.